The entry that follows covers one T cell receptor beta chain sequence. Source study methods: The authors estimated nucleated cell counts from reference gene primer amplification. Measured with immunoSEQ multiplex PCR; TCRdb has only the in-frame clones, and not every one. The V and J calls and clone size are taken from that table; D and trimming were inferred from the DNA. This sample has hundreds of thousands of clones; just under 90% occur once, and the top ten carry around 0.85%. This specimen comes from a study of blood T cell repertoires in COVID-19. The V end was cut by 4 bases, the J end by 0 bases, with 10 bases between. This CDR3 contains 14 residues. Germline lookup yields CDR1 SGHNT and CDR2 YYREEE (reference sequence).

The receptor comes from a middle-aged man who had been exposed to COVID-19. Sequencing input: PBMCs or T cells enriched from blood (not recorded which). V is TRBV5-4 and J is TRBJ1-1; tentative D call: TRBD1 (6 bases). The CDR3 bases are TGTGCCAGCAGCCGACAGGTCATGAACACTGAAGCTTTCTTT. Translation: CASSRQVMNTEAFF.